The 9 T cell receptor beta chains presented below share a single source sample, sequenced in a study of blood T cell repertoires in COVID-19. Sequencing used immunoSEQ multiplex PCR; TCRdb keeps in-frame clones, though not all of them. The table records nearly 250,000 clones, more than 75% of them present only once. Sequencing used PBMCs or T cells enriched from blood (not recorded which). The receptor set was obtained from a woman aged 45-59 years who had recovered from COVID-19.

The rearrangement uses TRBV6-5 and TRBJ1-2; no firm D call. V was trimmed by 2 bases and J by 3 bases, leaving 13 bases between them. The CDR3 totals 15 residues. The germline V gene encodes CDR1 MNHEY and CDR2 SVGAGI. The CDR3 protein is CASSYSRTGDYGYTF. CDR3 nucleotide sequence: TGTGCCAGCAGTTACAGCCGGACGGGAGACTATGGCTACACCTTC.

The CDR3 nucleotides are TGTGCCAGCAGCTTAATAACAGGGTTTACTGACGAGCAGTACTTC. Encoded protein: CASSLITGFTDEQYF. V usage is TRBV7-6 and J usage is TRBJ2-7, with D tentatively TRBD1 (6 bases). Trimming left V 2 bases short and J 5 bases short, with 16 bases between. The CDR3 spans 15 residues. Germline CDR1 reads SGHVS; CDR2 reads FNYEAQ.

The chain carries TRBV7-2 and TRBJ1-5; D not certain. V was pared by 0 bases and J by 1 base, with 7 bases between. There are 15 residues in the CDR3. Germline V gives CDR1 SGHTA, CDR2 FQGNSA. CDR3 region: CASSLAAGSNQPQHF. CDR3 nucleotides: TGTGCCAGCAGCTTAGCGGCGGGAAGCAATCAGCCCCAGCATTTT.

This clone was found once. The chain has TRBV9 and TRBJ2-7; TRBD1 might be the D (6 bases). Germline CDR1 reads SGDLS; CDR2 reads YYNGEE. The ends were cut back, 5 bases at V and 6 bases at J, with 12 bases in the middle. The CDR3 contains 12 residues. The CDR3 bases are TGTGCCAGCAGTAGAGGGGGTCGCGAGCAGTACTTC. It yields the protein CASSRGGREQYF.

The CDR3, as DNA: TGTGCCAGCAGTCCGGGGGGGGCGCACACTGAAGCTTTCTTT. Protein: CASSPGGAHTEAFF. This chain links TRBV28 with TRBJ1-1; the D gene is possibly TRBD1 (6 bases). This CDR3 is 14 amino acids long. In germline, CDR1 is MDHEN, CDR2 SYDVKM. Trimming removed 5 bases from V and 3 bases from J, with 13 bases in between.

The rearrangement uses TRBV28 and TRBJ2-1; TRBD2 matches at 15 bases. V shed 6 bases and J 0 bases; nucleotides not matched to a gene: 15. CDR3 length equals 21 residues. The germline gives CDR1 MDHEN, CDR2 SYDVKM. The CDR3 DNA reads TGTGCCAGCAGCCCCCCTGGACTAGCGGGAGGGGTTAAGGTCTCCTACAATGAGCAGTTCTTC. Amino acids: CASSPPGLAGGVKVSYNEQFF.

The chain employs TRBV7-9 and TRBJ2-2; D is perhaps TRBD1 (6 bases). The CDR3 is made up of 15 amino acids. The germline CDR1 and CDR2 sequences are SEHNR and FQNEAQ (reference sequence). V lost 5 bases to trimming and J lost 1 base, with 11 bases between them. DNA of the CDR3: TGTGCCAGCAGCCGGACAGTAATGAACACCGGGGAGCTGTTTTTT. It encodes CASSRTVMNTGELFF.

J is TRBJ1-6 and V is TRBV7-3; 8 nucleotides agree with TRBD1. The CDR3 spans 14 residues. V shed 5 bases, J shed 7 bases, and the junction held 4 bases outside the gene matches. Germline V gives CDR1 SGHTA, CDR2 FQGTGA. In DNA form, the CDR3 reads TGTGCCAGCAGCCCCGGACAGGGAAATTCACCCCTCCACTTT. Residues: CASSPGQGNSPLHF.

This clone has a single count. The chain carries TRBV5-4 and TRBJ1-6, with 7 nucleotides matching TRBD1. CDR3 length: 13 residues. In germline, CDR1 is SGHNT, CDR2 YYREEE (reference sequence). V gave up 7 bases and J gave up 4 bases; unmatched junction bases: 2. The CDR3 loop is CASRDRYNSPLHF. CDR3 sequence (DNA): TGTGCCAGCCGGGACAGATATAATTCACCCCTCCACTTT.